This TCR beta chain was sequenced for a study of low-dose radiotherapy and immunotherapy resistance in tumors. Whole-study context: Given every two weeks, intravenous cyclophosphamide 200 mg/m2 preceded radiation and immunotherapy by one day. Patients were on oral aspirin 300 mg taken daily for four cycles from cycle 1 day 1.

Both TCRalpha and TCRbeta chains were reverse transcribed with V-gene-specific primers. PCR amplification of the TCRs was performed with Phusion for 20 PCR cycles, and it relied on a constant-region primer together with a V-primer adapter. TCRdb re-called the reads with MiXCR, one entry per CDR3 protein. Found here are some 94,000 distinct CDR3 sequences, 20% of them singletons; the top ten hold 13%. Documented time point: after trial treatment. The sample's treatment: LDRT plus nivolumab, ipilimumab, low-dose cyclophosphamide and aspirin (RACIN trial). Ipilimumab, nivolumab, aspirin, low-dose cyclophosphamide and low-dose radiotherapy were administered to donors. The presence of advanced solid tumors lacking tumor-infiltrating lymphocytes characterized eligible patients. This clonotype has at least ten counts. Germline V gives CDR1 SGHVS, CDR2 FNYEAQ. This CDR3 contains 12 residues. V was cut by 2 bases and J by 6 bases, with 2 bases left in between.

This receptor was taken from a female donor with ovarian cancer. The sample consisted of PBMCs, taken after low-dose radiotherapy plus immunotherapy. This sequence joins TRBV7-6 and TRBJ1-6; D gene uncertain. The CDR3, as DNA: TGTGCCAGCAGCTTAAGTAATTCACCCCTCCACTTT. Translation: CASSLSNSPLHF.